The clone carrying this T cell receptor (beta chain) was picked up a small number of times. Its specificity is unknown. The gene names given are mouse names. Read data end 4 residues before the CDR3 end; the end is taken from the germline J gene. The data originate from a study of CD8+ T cells in alopecia areata. Study-wide points: TCRs were shared less clearly across patients than in mice, possibly for HLA-related reasons.

V was clipped by 0 bases and J by 1 base, with 8 bases between them. Germline-derived CDR1 and CDR2 are GKSSPN and SITVG. This CDR3 has 14 residues. cDNA reverse transcribed from extracted RNA served as the sequencing template. Generated by immunoSEQ multiplex PCR, the TCRdb table keeps only in-frame clones and is missing some. The sample contains over 250,000 clones, none of them singletons. Cutaneous lymph node cells were pooled, and they were sorted using CD4, CD8alpha, NKG2D, NKG2ACE and other markers. The receptor was derived from a C3H/HeJ mouse with alopecia areata. The mouse line has the MHC haplotype H2-k. The V and J genes are TRBV31 and TRBJ2-4; D ambiguous. Sequencing was carried out using CD4+ T cells sorted from a lymph node. The sequenced part of the CDR3 DNA is TGTGCCTGGAGTCTAGGATGGGGTCAAAAC. It encodes CAWSLGWGQN. The CDR3 in full is CAWSLGWGQNTLYF.